This T cell receptor (beta chain) was profiled in a study of Graves' ophthalmopathy and Graves' hyperthyroidism. Overall study context: Peripheral blood sampling occurred at initial diagnosis, before any treatment.

The V gene lost 0 bases and the J gene lost 5 bases, with 17 bases spanning the gap. Germline assignment: CDR1 SGHKS and CDR2 YYEKEE (reference sequence). This CDR3 contains 16 residues. In its sample, this clonotype was seen a few times. Its antigen is undetermined. Orbital computed tomography, together with clinical symptoms, serum thyroxine, TRAb and thyroid ultrasound, was used for diagnosis. The authors used Ficoll-Paque density gradient centrifugation to separate PBMCs. The input was 8.5 to 10 ml of fresh peripheral blood. Amplification of the TCR beta CDR3 regions used RNA transcripts (as template). Following a first-round RT-PCR that used HTBI primers, a second-round multiplex PCR was carried out. In TCRdb, the multiplex PCR reads were re-called with MiXCR into one record per CDR3 protein. This sample has fewer than 600,000 distinct CDR3 sequences, with around 15% found just once. Findings and caveats of the study: Among expanded thyroid clonotypes above 0.001 frequency, most also occurred in blood.

The chain combines TRBV5-5 with TRBJ1-1; D gene uncertain. The sequencing input was blood. The sequence was obtained from a woman in her 30s with Graves' ophthalmopathy. CDR3 bases: TGTGCCAGCAGCTTGGGTAGGGAACCTCGGGCAACTGAAGCTTTCTTT. Its protein product is CASSLGREPRATEAFF. The complete variable domain, with remaining parts taken from reference TRBV5-5 and TRBJ1-1, reads DAGVTQSPTHLIKTRGQQVTLRCSPISGHKSVSWYQQVLGQGPQFIFQYYEKEERGRGNFPDRFSARQFPNYSSELNVNALLLGDSALYLCASSLGREPRATEAFFGQGTRLTVV.